A single sample is the source of the 2 T cell receptor beta chains below, sequenced in a study of T-cell memory formation after mild COVID-19. TCRdb analysed the 5' RACE reads with MiXCR anew, one entry per CDR3 protein. The table has 50,000 or so distinct CDR3 sequences, about 30% seen once. Specimen: PBMCs or a T cell subset sorted from them (not recorded which). The receptors here all came from a man aged 18 to 29 who had mild COVID-19 (a few samples of this study predate the infection). Cell type and time point are not known.

This clonotype was detected ten times or more. This chain connects TRBV6-6 to TRBJ2-1, with D unclear. The CDR3 contains 13 residues. The ends were cut back, 3 bases at V and 7 bases at J, with 10 bases in the middle. Looked up from germline, CDR1 is MNHNY and CDR2 is SVGAGI (reference sequence). The CDR3 DNA reads as TGTGCCAGCAGTTATAGTTATCAGAATGAGCAGTTCTTC. Residues: CASSYSYQNEQFF.

The genes are TRBV6-7 and TRBJ2-3, with D perhaps TRBD2 (5 bases). TRBV6-7 qualifies as an ORF whose function is uncertain. This CDR3 is built from 16 residues. Trimming removed 6 bases from V and 0 bases from J, with 16 bases in between. This CDR3 is CASSYRTPRSTDTQYF. CDR3 bases: TGTGCCAGCAGCTATAGGACTCCGAGGAGCACAGATACGCAGTATTTT.